The 18 T cell receptor beta chains listed next were all sequenced from one sample in a study of blood T cell repertoires in COVID-19. Sequencing was performed with immunoSEQ multiplex PCR; in TCRdb, only in-frame clones are kept and a portion is missing. The repertoire holds 95,000 to 150,000 clones, roughly nine tenths seen once, with approximately 27% in the top ten. Source material: peripheral blood. These receptors came from a man in his 70s with active or convalescent COVID-19.

V is TRBV9 and J is TRBJ2-7; unclear D gene. The length of the CDR3 is 13 residues. Between the trimmed V and J ends, which lost 5 bases and 2 bases, there was a span of 11 bases. Germline V gene sequence: CDR1 SGDLS, CDR2 YYNGEE. The CDR3: CASRIGVPYEQYF. The CDR3 DNA follows: TGTGCCAGCAGGATAGGAGTCCCCTACGAGCAGTACTTC.

The chain links TRBV9 to TRBJ2-6, with D tentatively TRBD2 (6 bases). Germline V gene data show CDR1 as SGDLS and CDR2 as YYNGEE. V dropped 2 bases and J dropped 0 bases, with 6 bases sitting between them. CDR3 size: 15 residues. The CDR3: CASSVGSSGANVLTF. DNA for the CDR3: TGTGCCAGCAGCGTCGGGAGCTCTGGGGCCAACGTCCTGACTTTC.

The CDR3 reads CASTPTGASSSGELFF. CDR3 coding DNA: TGTGCCAGCACCCCGACAGGGGCCAGTTCGTCCGGGGAGCTGTTTTTT. This chain links TRBV7-2 with TRBJ2-2, with 8 bases that match TRBD1. Germline V gene data show CDR1 as SGHTA and CDR2 as FQGNSA. The CDR3 covers 16 residues. The V and J ends lost 7 bases and 6 bases, in that order; junction bases with no gene match: 13.

The chain couples TRBV28 to TRBJ1-2; D not certain. The germline V gene has CDR1 MDHEN and CDR2 SYDVKM. This CDR3 has 13 residues. Trimming left V 7 bases short and J 8 bases short, with 17 bases between. CDR3 region: CASTVGGFGGYTF. In DNA form, the CDR3 reads TGTGCCAGCACCGTGGGAGGGTTTGGGGGCTACACCTTC.

The rearrangement uses TRBV7-9 and TRBJ2-3; TRBD2 matches 12 bases. Germline values: CDR1 SEHNR, CDR2 FQNEAQ (reference sequence). The CDR3 totals 15 residues. The J segment lost 6 bases and the V segment lost 2 bases, leaving 3 bases of the junction unmatched. The CDR3 nucleotides are TGTGCCAGCAGCTTAACTGGGACTAGCGGGGATACGCAGTATTTT. Amino acid sequence: CASSLTGTSGDTQYF.

V and J are TRBV5-3 and TRBJ1-1; D remains ambiguous. TRBV5-3 is given ORF status, its function remaining uncertain. The CDR3 spans 16 residues. Trimming shortened V by 6 bases and J by 0 bases, and 18 bases separated the two germline ends. The CDR3 bases are TGTGCCAGAACCATAAGAAATCGGTCCCTGAACACTGAAGCTTTCTTT. It codes for CARTIRNRSLNTEAFF.

J is TRBJ1-5 and V is TRBV6-1; the D is unclear. The germline gives CDR1 MNHNS, CDR2 SASEGT. Trimming shortened V by 2 bases and J by 5 bases, and 7 bases separated the two germline ends. The CDR3 totals 13 residues. The CDR3 DNA reads as TGTGCCAGCAGTGAAAAACAACATCAGCCCCAGCATTTT. Its protein product is CASSEKQHQPQHF.

The chain combines TRBV5-1 with TRBJ2-1, with D hard to call. The CDR3 has 15 residues. The V gene's germline CDR1 is SGHRS and CDR2 YFSETQ. Between the trimmed V and J ends, which lost 0 bases and 0 bases, there was a span of 7 bases. Written as DNA, the CDR3 is TGCGCCAGCAGCTTGGTCGGTAGCTCCTACAATGAGCAGTTCTTC. Translating it yields CASSLVGSSYNEQFF.

Here the CDR3 DNA reads TGTGCCAGCAGCGTCGGGACAGCTAGCACAGATACGCAGTATTTT. The encoded protein is CASSVGTASTDTQYF. The chain employs TRBV9 and TRBJ2-3; 7 positions agree with TRBD1. The CDR3 is 15 amino acids. Germline CDR1 SGDLS, CDR2 YYNGEE. V was pared by 2 bases and J by 0 bases, with 3 bases of the junction left unmatched.

The V and J genes are TRBV3-1 (or the pseudogene TRBV3-2) and TRBJ2-7, with D possibly TRBD1 on 6 matching bases. CDR1 and CDR2 from the germline V gene are LGHDT and YNNKEL (reference sequence). The CDR3 is 14 amino acids. The ends were cut back, 3 bases at V and 4 bases at J, with 13 bases in the middle. The CDR3 DNA reads TGTGCCAGCAGCCAGACCGGACAGCAATACGAGCAGTACTTC. This encodes CASSQTGQQYEQYF.

The rearrangement joins TRBV7-9 to TRBJ1-4, with D unclear. CDR3 length: 13 amino acids. V was trimmed by 2 bases and J by 10 bases, leaving 11 bases between them. Germline lookup yields CDR1 SEHNR and CDR2 FQNEAQ (reference sequence). In DNA form, the CDR3 reads TGTGCCAGCAGCTTAAGGGATGGAGGAAAACTGTTTTTT. Encoded protein: CASSLRDGGKLFF.

This chain joins TRBV2 and TRBJ2-5; weak D call: TRBD2 (5 bases). The ends were cut back, 4 bases at V and 7 bases at J, with 13 bases in the middle. The germline CDR1 and CDR2 sequences are SNHLY and FYNNEI. This CDR3 has 13 residues. CDR3 in DNA: TGTGCCAGCAGTGTCCCCGGGGTTTCGACCCAGTACTTC. It yields the protein CASSVPGVSTQYF.

The chain is built from TRBV6-1 and TRBJ2-6; possible D gene TRBD2, 7 bases. Looked up from germline, CDR1 is MNHNS and CDR2 is SASEGT. The CDR3 contains 18 residues. The V and J ends lost 2 bases and 2 bases respectively, with 16 bases between them. CDR3 bases: TGTGCCAGCAGTGAAAGAAAGGGGGGGGCGCCTGGGGCCAACGTCCTGACTTTC. Its protein is CASSERKGGAPGANVLTF.

The chain recombines TRBV11-2 with TRBJ1-5, with TRBD1 matching 8 bases. The germline V gene encodes CDR1 SGHAT and CDR2 FQNNGV. Trimming at V came to 8 bases and at J to 5 bases, leaving 8 bases not matched to a gene. There are 14 residues in the CDR3. The CDR3 here is CASARQTGDQPQHF. For the CDR3, the DNA is TGTGCCAGCGCTAGACAGACAGGGGATCAGCCCCAGCATTTT.

Concerning this clone itself: The limits of the CDR3 on the DNA are not certain, so only TCRdb's listed CDR3 is given. The chain joins TRBV11-3 to TRBJ1-3; TRBD1 is taken as the D call from the table, unchecked against the DNA. Looked up from germline, CDR1 is SGHNT and CDR2 is YENEEA. The CDR3 spans 15 residues, counting both ends. The CDR3 sequence: CVPAARGASGNTIYF.

This clone was seen a handful of times. The chain carries TRBV4-2 and TRBJ2-7, with 8 positions matching TRBD2. V lost 4 bases to trimming and J lost 5 bases; unmatched junction nucleotides: 7. In germline, CDR1 is LGHNA, CDR2 YNFKEQ. The CDR3 covers 14 residues. This CDR3 is CASSPGLEADEQYF. The CDR3 nucleotides are TGTGCCAGCAGCCCGGGACTAGAAGCTGACGAGCAGTACTTC.

The CDR3 bases are TGTGCCAGCAGCTTAGGCCAGGACCAAGAGACCCAGTACTTC. It is translated as CASSLGQDQETQYF. The rearrangement joins TRBV7-9 to TRBJ2-5; D unresolved. The CDR3 totals 14 residues. Germline V gives CDR1 SEHNR, CDR2 FQNEAQ (reference sequence). Trimming shortened V by 1 base and J by 0 bases, and 6 bases separated the two germline ends.

The J gene is TRBJ1-4, the V gene TRBV2, with D hard to call. This CDR3 comprises 14 residues. CDR1 and CDR2 from the germline V gene are SNHLY and FYNNEI. Trimming shortened V by 0 bases and J by 9 bases, and 11 bases separated the two germline ends. CDR3 region: CASSEAAVGQKLFF. CDR3 sequence (DNA): TGTGCCAGCAGTGAAGCGGCAGTTGGCCAAAAACTGTTTTTT.